The 6 T cell receptor beta chains presented below share a single source sample, sequenced in a study of T cell repertoires in cytomegalovirus infection. TCRdb reprocessed the reads via MiXCR and lists one record per CDR3 protein. The sample has around 550,000 distinct CDR3 sequences; 26% are singletons. Sequenced: PBMCs. These receptors all stem from a human donor in good health (CMV status not recorded). Some clones in this sample may be carry-over from other donors' samples.

In this sample, this clonotype turned up a few times. The rearrangement joins TRBV5-5 to TRBJ2-7, with D unclear. CDR3 size: 14 residues. CDR1 SGHKS and CDR2 YYEKEE come from the germline V gene (reference sequence). Trimming removed 0 bases from V and 5 bases from J, with 12 bases in between. CDR3 residues: CASSLESVPDEQYF. CDR3 bases: TGTGCCAGCAGCTTGGAGTCTGTTCCTGACGAGCAGTACTTC. Variable domain in full (rest from reference TRBV5-5 and TRBJ2-7): DAGVTQSPTHLIKTRGQQVTLRCSPISGHKSVSWYQQVLGQGPQFIFQYYEKEERGRGNFPDRFSARQFPNYSSELNVNALLLGDSALYLCASSLESVPDEQYFGPGTRLTVT.

The V call is TRBV9, the J call TRBJ2-1; 11 bases align to TRBD2. Germline CDR1 reads SGDLS; CDR2 reads YYNGEE. The CDR3 is 15 residues long. The V gene end was trimmed by 0 bases and the J gene end by 8 bases; junction bases not matched to a gene: 4. In DNA form, the CDR3 reads TGTGCCAGCAGCGTAGTAGCGGGAGGGCCCGATGAGCAGTTCTTC. It translates to CASSVVAGGPDEQFF.

The rearrangement joins TRBV12-3 or TRBV12-4 to TRBJ1-4; tentative D call: TRBD1 (6 bases). Trimming shortened V by 4 bases and J by 6 bases, and 18 bases separated the two germline ends. This CDR3 is 16 amino acids long. The CDR3 DNA sequence: TGTGCCAGCAGTTCCAACGGCGGGGGGCGAGATGAAAAACTGTTTTTT. This encodes CASSSNGGGRDEKLFF.

A few counts support this clonotype. The chain carries TRBV7-2 and TRBJ1-3; no definite D call. The CDR3 extends over 17 amino acids. CDR1 is SGHTA, CDR2 FQGNSA, per germline. The ends were cut back, 4 bases at V and 7 bases at J, with 23 bases in the middle. CDR3 sequence reads: CASSSVGWAPRANTIYF. The CDR3 DNA sequence: TGTGCCAGCAGCTCCGTAGGGTGGGCCCCAAGGGCGAACACCATATATTTT.

This clonotype turned up a few times. The rearrangement joins TRBV7-3 to TRBJ2-1, with TRBD2 identical over 8 bases. Germline CDR1 and CDR2: SGHTA and FQGTGA. With V trimmed by 5 bases and J by 8 bases, 14 bases remained unmatched. The CDR3 has 16 amino acids. The CDR3 nucleotides are TGTGCCAGCAGCCTCGCCGTTAGCGGGGTGGGGGATGAGCAGTTCTTC. Amino acid sequence: CASSLAVSGVGDEQFF.

In its sample, this clonotype was seen many times. The rearrangement joins TRBV12-3 or TRBV12-4 to TRBJ2-3; D is undetermined. V was shortened by 3 bases and J by 2 bases, with 12 bases between the two germline ends. CDR3 size: 15 residues. The CDR3 here is CASSFDRRLTDTQYF. CDR3 sequence (DNA): TGTGCCAGCAGTTTTGACCGCCGGCTCACAGATACGCAGTATTTT.